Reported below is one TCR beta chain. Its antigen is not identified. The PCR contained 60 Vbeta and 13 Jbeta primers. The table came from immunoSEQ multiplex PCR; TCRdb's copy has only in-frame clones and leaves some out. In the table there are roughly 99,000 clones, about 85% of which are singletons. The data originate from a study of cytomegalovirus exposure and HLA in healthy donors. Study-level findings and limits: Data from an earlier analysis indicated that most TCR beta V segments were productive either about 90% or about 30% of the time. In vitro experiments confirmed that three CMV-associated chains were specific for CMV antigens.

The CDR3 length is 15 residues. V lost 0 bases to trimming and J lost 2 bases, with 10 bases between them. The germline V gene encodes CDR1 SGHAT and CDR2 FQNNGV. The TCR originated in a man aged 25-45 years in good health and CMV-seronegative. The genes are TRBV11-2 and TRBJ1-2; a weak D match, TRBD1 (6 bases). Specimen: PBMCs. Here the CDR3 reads CASSLDGQWNYGYTF. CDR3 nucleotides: TGTGCCAGCAGCTTAGACGGACAGTGGAACTATGGCTACACCTTC.